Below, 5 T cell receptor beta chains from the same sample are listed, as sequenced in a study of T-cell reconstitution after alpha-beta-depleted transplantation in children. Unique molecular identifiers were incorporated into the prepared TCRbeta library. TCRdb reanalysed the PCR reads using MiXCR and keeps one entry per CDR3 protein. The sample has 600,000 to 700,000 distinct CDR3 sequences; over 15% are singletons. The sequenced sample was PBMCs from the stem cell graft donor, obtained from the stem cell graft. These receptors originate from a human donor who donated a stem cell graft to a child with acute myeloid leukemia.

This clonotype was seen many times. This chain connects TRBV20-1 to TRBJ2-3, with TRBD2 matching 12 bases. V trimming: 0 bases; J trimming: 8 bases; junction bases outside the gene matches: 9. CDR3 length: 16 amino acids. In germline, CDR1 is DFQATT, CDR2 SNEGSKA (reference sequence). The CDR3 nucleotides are TGCAGTGCTAGAGAGATTACTAGCGGGGGGAAGGGTACGCAGTATTTT. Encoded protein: CSAREITSGGKGTQYF.

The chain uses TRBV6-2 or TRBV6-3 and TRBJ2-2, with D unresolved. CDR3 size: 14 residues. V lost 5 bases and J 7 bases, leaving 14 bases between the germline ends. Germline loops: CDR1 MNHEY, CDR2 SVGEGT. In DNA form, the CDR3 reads TGTGCCAGCAGTCTCTCGAAGTGGCTCGGGGAGCTGTTTTTT. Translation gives CASSLSKWLGELFF.

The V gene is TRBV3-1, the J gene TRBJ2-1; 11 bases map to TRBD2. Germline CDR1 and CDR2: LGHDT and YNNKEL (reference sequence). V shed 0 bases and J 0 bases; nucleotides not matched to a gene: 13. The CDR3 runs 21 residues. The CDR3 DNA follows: TGTGCCAGCAGCCAAGACCGGTTCACTAGCGGGGGACCGAGCTCCTACAATGAGCAGTTCTTC. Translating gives CASSQDRFTSGGPSSYNEQFF.

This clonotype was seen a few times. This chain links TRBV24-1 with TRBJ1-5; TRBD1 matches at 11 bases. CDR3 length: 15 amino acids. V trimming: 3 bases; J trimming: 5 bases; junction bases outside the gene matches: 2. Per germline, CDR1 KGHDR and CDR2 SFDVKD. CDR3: CATSDGDRGDQPQHF. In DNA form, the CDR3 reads TGTGCCACCAGTGATGGGGACAGGGGGGATCAGCCCCAGCATTTT.

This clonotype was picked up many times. CDR3 nucleotides: TGCAGTGCTTGGACAGGGCGGAACACTGAAGCTTTCTTT. This encodes CSAWTGRNTEAFF. The chain is built from TRBV20-1 and TRBJ1-1, with 8 positions matching TRBD1. The CDR3 is 13 amino acids. The V and J ends lost 5 bases and 1 base, in that order; junction bases with no gene match: 3. Germline CDR1 reads DFQATT; CDR2 reads SNEGSKA (reference sequence).